Listed below are T cell receptor beta chains from one sample, sequenced in a study of beta chain features in type 1 diabetes. Using immunoSEQ multiplex PCR, the repertoire was profiled, and TCRdb retains in-frame clones only, with some absent. The data hold 350,000 to 400,000 clones, with roughly 12% observed a single time. The sequencing input was naive CD4+ T cells from blood. The receptors were gathered from a woman aged 18-29 years with type 1 diabetes. Both conserved end residues are trimmed from each CDR3. Clone size is stated in some rows and not others, as once, few, many or a class when expanded.

>TRBV28|.|TRBJ2-7
ASSFRQGRGTYEQY
>TRBV4-3|few|TRBJ2-1
ASSQDRSEQF
>TRBV5-1|.|TRBJ1-2
ASSLVGQGNGYT
>TRBV4-3|.|TRBJ2-7
ASSQDVGRRREQY
>TRBV7-9|few|TRBJ2-5
ASSPIQGWGETQY
>TRBV19|.|TRBJ1-1
ASSRGQGGTEAF
>TRBV30|.|TRBJ2-5
AWSPWTGGPQETQY
>TRBV4-3|few|TRBJ2-7
ASSQGSRIPGEQY
>TRBV2|.|TRBJ1-4
ASSPRAGPNEKLF
>TRBV13|few|TRBJ1-4
ASSSGWGEKLF
>TRBV5-4|.|TRBJ1-2
ASSLGGRNDYGYT
>TRBV18|.|TRBJ2-1
ASSVSSGEDEQF
>TRBV5-4|few|TRBJ1-6
ASSLSGTGNSPLH
>TRBV7-2|.|TRBJ2-1
ASSSERTSQEF
>TRBV6-6|.|TRBJ2-1
ATSRGGADNEQF
>TRBV9|.|TRBJ2-7
ASSAGTGGPVQY
>TRBV5-1|few|TRBJ2-5
ASKAIAGGQETQY
>TRBV15|.|TRBJ2-5
ATSRVGKAGGQKTQY
>TRBV9|.|TRBJ2-5
ASSRAPGRQETQY
>TRBV11-3|few|TRBJ2-3
ASSLVLSEFRDTQY
>TRBV18|.|TRBJ2-1
ATATRVLEGHEQF
>TRBV28|.|TRBJ2-7
ASTLPGGPGYEQY
>TRBV7-9|.|TRBJ2-2
ASSLGLGGTGELF
>TRBV4-1|few|TRBJ2-5
ASSQPGLVSY
>TRBV11-2|few|TRBJ2-1
ASSAPTGSNEQF
>TRBV5-1|few|TRBJ2-1
ASSLGLVNEQF
>TRBV9|.|TRBJ1-6
ASSPKRTASSYNSPLH
>TRBV9|few|TRBJ2-1
ASSVEGRPYNEQF
>TRBV15|few|TRBJ1-2
ATSRDLWGQGAMNT
>TRBV28|.|TRBJ2-7
ASSSPSSGRIHEQY
>TRBV15|.|TRBJ2-5
ATSTLETQY
>TRBV7-9|.|TRBJ2-7
ASSSRREGYEQY
>TRBV7-2|few|TRBJ2-5
ASSPRTGLQETQY
>TRBV18|.|TRBJ2-5
ASSPNYSGGLQETQY
>TRBV11-3|.|TRBJ2-7
ASSPPAQGYEQY
>TRBV11-3|.|TRBJ2-2
ASSAGQPNTGELF
>TRBV4-3|few|TRBJ1-1
ASSQGTRNTEAF
>TRBV2|.|TRBJ2-4
ASRGAPPLNIQY
>TRBV7-3|few|TRBJ2-3
ASSKTSPDTQY
>TRBV10-3|.|TRBJ2-1
AISGTVGNEQF
>TRBV19|few|TRBJ2-5
ASKSGANRGETQY
>TRBV7-9|.|TRBJ1-5
ASSFGGPQPQH
>TRBV9|few|TRBJ1-2
ASSAGTASSYGYT
>TRBV7-2|few|TRBJ2-3
ASSPGGASTDTQY
>TRBV28|few|TRBJ2-3
ASSLVMAGGPGDTQY
>TRBV28|few|TRBJ2-1
ASSLRYNEQF
>TRBV5-1|.|TRBJ2-3
ASSLAATVERTQY
>TRBV25-1|.|TRBJ2-3
ASSEYGEGTDTQY
>TRBV5-1|few|TRBJ1-2
ASSGLSAGGYGYT
>TRBV7-9|few|TRBJ2-6
ASAIGTGMAGANVLT
>TRBV7-2|.|TRBJ1-5
ASSLYRDSNQPQH
>TRBV5-4|.|TRBJ2-7
ASSFLGSGRGSPYEQY
>TRBV6-5|few|TRBJ2-1
ASSYFEGSYNEQF
>TRBV2|.|TRBJ2-5
ASSRLAGAGETQY
>TRBV28|.|TRBJ2-7
ASRQGLYEQY
>TRBV7-2|few|TRBJ2-5
ASSQPWTGSETQY
>TRBV5-1|few|TRBJ2-1
ASSLGVTSGRYNEQF
>TRBV9|.|TRBJ2-1
ASTPGAQTGNEQF